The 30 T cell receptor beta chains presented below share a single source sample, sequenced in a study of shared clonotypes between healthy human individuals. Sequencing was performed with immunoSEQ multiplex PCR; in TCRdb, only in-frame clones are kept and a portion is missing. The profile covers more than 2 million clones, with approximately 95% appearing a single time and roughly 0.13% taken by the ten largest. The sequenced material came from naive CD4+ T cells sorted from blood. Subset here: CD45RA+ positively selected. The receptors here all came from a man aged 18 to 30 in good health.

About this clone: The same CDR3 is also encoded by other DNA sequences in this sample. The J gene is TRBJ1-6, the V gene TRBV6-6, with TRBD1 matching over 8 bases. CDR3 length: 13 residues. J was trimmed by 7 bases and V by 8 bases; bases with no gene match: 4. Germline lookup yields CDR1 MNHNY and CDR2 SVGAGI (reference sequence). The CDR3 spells CASSGGGNSPLHF. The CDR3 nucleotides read TGTGCCAGCTCAGGGGGCGGAAATTCACCCCTCCACTTT.

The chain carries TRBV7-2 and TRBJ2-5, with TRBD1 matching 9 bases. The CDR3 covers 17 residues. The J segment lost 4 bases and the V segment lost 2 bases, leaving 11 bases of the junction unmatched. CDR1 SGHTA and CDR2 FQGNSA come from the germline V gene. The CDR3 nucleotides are TGTGCCAGCAGCTTAAGAAAAGGACAGGGGAGGGGAGAGACCCAGTACTTC. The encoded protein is CASSLRKGQGRGETQYF.

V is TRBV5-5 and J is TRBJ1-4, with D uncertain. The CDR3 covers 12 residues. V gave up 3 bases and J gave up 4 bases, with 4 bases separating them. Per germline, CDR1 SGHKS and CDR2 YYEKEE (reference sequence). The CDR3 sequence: CASSWLNEKLFF. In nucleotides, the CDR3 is TGTGCCAGCAGCTGGCTTAATGAAAAACTGTTTTTT. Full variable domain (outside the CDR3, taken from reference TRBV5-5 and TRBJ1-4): DAGVTQSPTHLIKTRGQQVTLRCSPISGHKSVSWYQQVLGQGPQFIFQYYEKEERGRGNFPDRFSARQFPNYSSELNVNALLLGDSALYLCASSWLNEKLFFGSGTQLSVL.

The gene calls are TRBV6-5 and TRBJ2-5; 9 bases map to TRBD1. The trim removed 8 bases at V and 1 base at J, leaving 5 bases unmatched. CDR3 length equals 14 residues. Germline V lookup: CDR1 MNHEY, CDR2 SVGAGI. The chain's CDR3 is CASGRGQGQETQYF. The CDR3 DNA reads TGTGCCAGCGGTAGGGGACAGGGCCAAGAGACCCAGTACTTC.

The CDR3 spells CASSYLEGETQYF. CDR3 nucleotide sequence: TGTGCCAGCAGTTACCTGGAGGGGGAGACCCAGTACTTC. J is TRBJ2-5 and V is TRBV6-6; the D gene is possibly TRBD2 (6 bases). Trimming cost V 2 bases and J 5 bases, with 9 bases left between them. In germline, CDR1 is MNHNY, CDR2 SVGAGI (reference sequence). CDR3 length equals 13 residues.

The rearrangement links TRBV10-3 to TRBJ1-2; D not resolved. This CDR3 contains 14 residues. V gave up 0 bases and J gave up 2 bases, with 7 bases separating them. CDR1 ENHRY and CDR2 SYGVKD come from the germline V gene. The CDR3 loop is CAISESRQNYGYTF. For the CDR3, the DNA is TGTGCCATCAGTGAGTCGAGGCAGAACTATGGCTACACCTTC.

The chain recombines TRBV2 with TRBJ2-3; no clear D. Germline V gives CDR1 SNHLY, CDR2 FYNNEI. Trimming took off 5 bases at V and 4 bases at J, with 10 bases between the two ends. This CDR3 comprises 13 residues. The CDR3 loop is CASSPDDADTQYF. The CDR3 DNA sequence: TGTGCCAGCAGTCCGGACGACGCAGATACGCAGTATTTT.

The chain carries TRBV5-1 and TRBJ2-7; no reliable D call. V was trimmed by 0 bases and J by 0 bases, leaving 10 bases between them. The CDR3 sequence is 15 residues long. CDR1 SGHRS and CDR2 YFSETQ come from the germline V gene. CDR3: CASSLVRGSSYEQYF. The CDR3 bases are TGCGCCAGCAGCTTGGTAAGAGGTTCCTCCTACGAGCAGTACTTC.

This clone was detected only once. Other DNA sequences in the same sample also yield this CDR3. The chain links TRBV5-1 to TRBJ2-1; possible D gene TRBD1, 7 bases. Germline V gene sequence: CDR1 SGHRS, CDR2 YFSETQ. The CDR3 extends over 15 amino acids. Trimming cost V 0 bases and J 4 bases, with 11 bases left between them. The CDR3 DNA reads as TGCGCCAGCAGCTTGGACAGGGGACTTTACAATGAGCAGTTCTTC. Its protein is CASSLDRGLYNEQFF.

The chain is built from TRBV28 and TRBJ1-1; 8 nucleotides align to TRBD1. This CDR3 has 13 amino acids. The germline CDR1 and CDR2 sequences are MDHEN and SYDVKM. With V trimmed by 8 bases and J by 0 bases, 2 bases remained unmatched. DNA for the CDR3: TGTGCCAGCTCGACAGGGGTGAACACTGAAGCTTTCTTT. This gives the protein CASSTGVNTEAFF.

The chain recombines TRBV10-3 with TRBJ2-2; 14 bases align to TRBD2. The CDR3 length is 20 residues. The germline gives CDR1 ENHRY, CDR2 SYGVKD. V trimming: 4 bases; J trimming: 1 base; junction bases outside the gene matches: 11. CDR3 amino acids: CAISGSGLAGGPMNTGELFF. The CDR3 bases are TGTGCCATCAGTGGCTCAGGACTAGCGGGAGGACCTATGAACACCGGGGAGCTGTTTTTT.

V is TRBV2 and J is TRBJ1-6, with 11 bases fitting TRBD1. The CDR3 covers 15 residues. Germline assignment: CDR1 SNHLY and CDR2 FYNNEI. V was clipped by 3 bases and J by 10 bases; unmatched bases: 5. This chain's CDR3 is CASSERTGGMSPLHF. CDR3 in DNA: TGTGCCAGCAGTGAGCGGACAGGGGGCATGTCACCCCTCCACTTT.

In nucleotides, the CDR3 is TGTGCCAGTAGTTACACAGGGGGTAATACTGAAGCTTTCTTT. It codes for CASSYTGGNTEAFF. The rearrangement joins TRBV19 to TRBJ1-1; TRBD1 matches at 8 bases. Germline V CDR1 and CDR2: LNHDA, SQIVND (reference sequence). The CDR3 totals 14 residues. The junction had 7 bases not matched to a gene; V was cut back by 5 bases and J by 5 bases.

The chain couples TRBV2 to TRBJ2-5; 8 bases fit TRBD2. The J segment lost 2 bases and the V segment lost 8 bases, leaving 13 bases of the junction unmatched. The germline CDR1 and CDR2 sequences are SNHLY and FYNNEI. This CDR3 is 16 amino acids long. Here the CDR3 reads CASGREVSGGQETQYF. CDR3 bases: TGTGCCAGCGGCCGGGAGGTCAGCGGGGGTCAAGAGACCCAGTACTTC.

DNA for the CDR3: TGTGCCAGCTCTTGGATGGAGCCGCAAGAGACCCAGTACTTC. Protein sequence: CASSWMEPQETQYF. The chain combines TRBV18 with TRBJ2-5; D uncertain. Germline V gives CDR1 KGHSH, CDR2 LQKENI. The CDR3 contains 14 residues. Trimming pared 6 bases from V and 2 bases from J, leaving 13 bases between.

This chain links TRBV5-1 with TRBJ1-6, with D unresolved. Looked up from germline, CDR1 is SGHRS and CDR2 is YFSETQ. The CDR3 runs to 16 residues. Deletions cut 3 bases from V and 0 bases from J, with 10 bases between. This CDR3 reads CASSWELSSYNSPLHF. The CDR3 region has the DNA TGCGCCAGCAGCTGGGAGCTCTCCTCCTATAATTCACCCCTCCACTTT.

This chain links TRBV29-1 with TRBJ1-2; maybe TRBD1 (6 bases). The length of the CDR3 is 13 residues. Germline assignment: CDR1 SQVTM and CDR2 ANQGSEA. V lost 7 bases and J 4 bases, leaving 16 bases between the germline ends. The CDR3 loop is CSGGGQGGYGYTF. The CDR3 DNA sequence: TGCAGCGGAGGGGGGCAGGGAGGCTATGGCTACACCTTC.

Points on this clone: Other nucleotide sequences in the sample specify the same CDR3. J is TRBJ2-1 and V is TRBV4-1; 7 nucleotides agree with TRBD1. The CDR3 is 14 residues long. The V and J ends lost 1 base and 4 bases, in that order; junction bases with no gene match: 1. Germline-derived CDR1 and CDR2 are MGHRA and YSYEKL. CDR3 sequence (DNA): TGCGCCAGCAGCCAAGGGGACAGTTACAATGAGCAGTTCTTC. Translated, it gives CASSQGDSYNEQFF.

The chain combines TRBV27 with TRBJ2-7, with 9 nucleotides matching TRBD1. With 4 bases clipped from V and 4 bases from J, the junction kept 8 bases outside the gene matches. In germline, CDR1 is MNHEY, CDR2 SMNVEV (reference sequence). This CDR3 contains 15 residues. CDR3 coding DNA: TGTGCCAGCAGTTCCGATGGACAGGGGACTTACGAGCAGTACTTC. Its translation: CASSSDGQGTYEQYF.

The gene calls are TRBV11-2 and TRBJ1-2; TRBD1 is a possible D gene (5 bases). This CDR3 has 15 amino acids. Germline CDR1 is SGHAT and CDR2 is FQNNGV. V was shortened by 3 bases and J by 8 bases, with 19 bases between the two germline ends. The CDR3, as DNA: TGTGCCAGCAGCTTCAACCGCGGACAAGTGGACGGCTACACCTTC. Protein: CASSFNRGQVDGYTF.

The CDR3 is CASSITQGGGTEAFF. In nucleotides, the CDR3 is TGTGCCAGCAGCATAACACAGGGAGGCGGAACTGAAGCTTTCTTT. This rearrangement joins TRBV6-5 to TRBJ1-1; D might be TRBD1 (6 bases). This CDR3 has 15 residues. The germline CDR1 and CDR2 sequences are MNHEY and SVGAGI. V lost 6 bases and J lost 5, with 19 bases in between.

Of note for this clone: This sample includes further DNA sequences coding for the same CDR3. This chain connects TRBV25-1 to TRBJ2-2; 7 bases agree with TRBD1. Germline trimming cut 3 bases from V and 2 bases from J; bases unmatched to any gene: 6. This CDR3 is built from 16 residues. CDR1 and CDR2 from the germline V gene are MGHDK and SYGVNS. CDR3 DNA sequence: TGTGCCAGCAGTGACCAGAGACAGGGAAACACCGGGGAGCTGTTTTTT. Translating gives CASSDQRQGNTGELFF.

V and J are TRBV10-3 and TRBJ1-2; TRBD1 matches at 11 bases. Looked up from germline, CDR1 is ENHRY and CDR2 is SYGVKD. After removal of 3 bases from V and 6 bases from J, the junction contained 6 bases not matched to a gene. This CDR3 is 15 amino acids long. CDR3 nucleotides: TGTGCCATCAGTGACCCGCTGGGACAGGGGGATGGCTACACCTTC. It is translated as CAISDPLGQGDGYTF.

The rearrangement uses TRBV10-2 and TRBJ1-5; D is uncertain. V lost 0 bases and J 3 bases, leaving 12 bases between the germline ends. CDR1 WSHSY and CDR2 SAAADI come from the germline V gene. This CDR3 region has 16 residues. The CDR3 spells CASSESRGNLNQPQHF. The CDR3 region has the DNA TGCGCCAGCAGTGAGTCGAGAGGGAATCTCAATCAGCCCCAGCATTTT.

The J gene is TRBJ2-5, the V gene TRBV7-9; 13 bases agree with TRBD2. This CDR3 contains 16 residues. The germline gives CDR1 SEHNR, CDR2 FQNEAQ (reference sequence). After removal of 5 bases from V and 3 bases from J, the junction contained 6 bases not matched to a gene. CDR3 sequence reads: CASSIGLAGAKETQYF. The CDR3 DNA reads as TGTGCCAGCAGCATTGGACTAGCGGGGGCAAAAGAGACCCAGTACTTC.

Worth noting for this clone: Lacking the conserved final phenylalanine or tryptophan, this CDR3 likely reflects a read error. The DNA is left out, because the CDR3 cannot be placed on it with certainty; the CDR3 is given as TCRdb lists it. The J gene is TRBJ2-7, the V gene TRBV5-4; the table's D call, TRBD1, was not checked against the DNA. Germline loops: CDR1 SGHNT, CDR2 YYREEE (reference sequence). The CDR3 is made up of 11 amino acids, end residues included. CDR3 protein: CASSWTSGTPK.

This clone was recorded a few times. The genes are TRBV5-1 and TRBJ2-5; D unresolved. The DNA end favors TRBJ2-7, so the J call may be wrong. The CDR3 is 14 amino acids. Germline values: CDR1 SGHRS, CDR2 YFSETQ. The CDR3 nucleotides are TGCGCCAGCAGCTTGGAGGCCATCGCCTACGAGCAGTACTTC. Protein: CASSLEAIAYEQYF.

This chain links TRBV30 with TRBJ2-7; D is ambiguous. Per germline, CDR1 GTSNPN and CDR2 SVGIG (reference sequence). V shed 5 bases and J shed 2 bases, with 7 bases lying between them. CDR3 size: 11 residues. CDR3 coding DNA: TGTGCCTGGGTAGGGACCTACGAGCAGTACTTC. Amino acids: CAWVGTYEQYF.

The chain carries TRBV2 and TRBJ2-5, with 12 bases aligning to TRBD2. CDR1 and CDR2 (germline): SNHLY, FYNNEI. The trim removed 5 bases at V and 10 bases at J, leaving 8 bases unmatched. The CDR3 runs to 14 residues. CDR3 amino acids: CASSSGTSGPRQYF. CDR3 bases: TGTGCCAGCAGTTCCGGGACTAGCGGGCCCCGCCAGTACTTC.

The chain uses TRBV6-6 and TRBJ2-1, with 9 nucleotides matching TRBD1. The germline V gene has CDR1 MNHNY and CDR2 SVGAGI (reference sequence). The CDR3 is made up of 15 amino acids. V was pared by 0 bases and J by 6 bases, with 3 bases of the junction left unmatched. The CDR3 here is CASSYSGTGLNEQFF. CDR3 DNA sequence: TGTGCCAGCAGTTACTCGGGGACAGGGCTCAATGAGCAGTTCTTC.